This passage covers 27 T cell receptor beta chains from one sample sequenced in a study of blood T cell repertoires in COVID-19. Here immunoSEQ multiplex PCR was the method, and the copy in TCRdb shows in-frame clones only, minus some. The table lists some 51,000 clones, around 90% of them singletons, with approximately 15% in the top ten. What was sequenced was peripheral blood. These receptors were obtained from a human donor with active COVID-19. The donor label of this sample is uncertain.

This clone was seen a single time. The V call is TRBV3-1 (or the pseudogene TRBV3-2), the J call TRBJ1-4, with a weak D call TRBD1 (5 bases). Deletions cut 2 bases from V and 6 bases from J, with 13 bases between. This CDR3 has 15 amino acids. The V gene's germline CDR1 is LGHDT and CDR2 YNNKEL (reference sequence). This CDR3 reads CASSQWRGGDEKLFF. In nucleotides, the CDR3 is TGTGCCAGCAGCCAATGGCGGGGAGGGGATGAAAAACTGTTTTTT.

The chain combines TRBV7-9 with TRBJ2-3; D is uncertain. With 5 bases removed from V and 6 bases from J, the gap between germline ends came to 6 bases. The length of the CDR3 is 11 residues. Germline V gene lookup returns CDR1 SEHNR and CDR2 FQNEAQ (reference sequence). CDR3 sequence: CASSPLDTQYF. CDR3 DNA: TGTGCCAGCAGCCCCCTGGATACGCAGTATTTT.

The rearrangement links TRBV7-9 to TRBJ1-1; TRBD1 aligns across 9 bases. CDR1 SEHNR and CDR2 FQNEAQ come from the germline V gene (reference sequence). The V gene end was trimmed by 3 bases and the J gene end by 5 bases; junction bases not matched to a gene: 7. The CDR3 is 15 residues long. The CDR3 region is CASSFPGTGWTEAFF. The CDR3, as DNA: TGTGCCAGCAGCTTCCCCGGGACAGGGTGGACTGAAGCTTTCTTT.

This sequence joins TRBV5-1 and TRBJ2-3; D possibly corresponds to TRBD1 (5 bases). Germline V lookup: CDR1 SGHRS, CDR2 YFSETQ. Trimming took off 2 bases at V and 2 bases at J, with 12 bases between the two ends. The CDR3 loop spans 15 amino acids. DNA for the CDR3: TGCGCCAGCAGCTTACTACAGGAGCTCACAGATACGCAGTATTTT. Translating it yields CASSLLQELTDTQYF.

The V call is TRBV6-6, the J call TRBJ2-3; D is unclear. Trimming took 2 bases from V and 0 from J, leaving 3 bases between them. The CDR3 extends over 13 amino acids. Germline values: CDR1 MNHNY, CDR2 SVGAGI (reference sequence). The CDR3 loop reads CASSYGSTDTQYF. The CDR3 region has the DNA TGTGCCAGCAGTTACGGCAGCACAGATACGCAGTATTTT.

The chain recombines TRBV9 with TRBJ2-3, with D perhaps TRBD2 (5 bases). The V gene's germline CDR1 is SGDLS and CDR2 YYNGEE. Trimming stripped 6 bases from V and 0 bases from J, with 14 bases between. This CDR3 is 15 amino acids long. The CDR3 loop reads CASTYGSASTDTQYF. The DNA for the CDR3 is TGTGCCAGCACCTACGGTAGCGCTAGCACAGATACGCAGTATTTT.

The chain carries TRBV5-1 and TRBJ2-3; the D gene is possibly TRBD2 (6 bases). V lost 0 bases to trimming and J lost 2 bases, with 16 bases between them. Germline CDR1 SGHRS, CDR2 YFSETQ. The CDR3 has 17 residues. The CDR3 DNA is TGCGCCAGCAGCTTGGACCTTAGCGGCTACTCCACAGATACGCAGTATTTT. Its protein product is CASSLDLSGYSTDTQYF.

The J gene is TRBJ1-5, the V gene TRBV5-1; D possibly corresponds to TRBD1 (6 bases). Germline CDR1 is SGHRS and CDR2 is YFSETQ. The ends were cut back, 5 bases at V and 1 base at J, with 10 bases in the middle. CDR3 size: 14 residues. The CDR3 protein is CASSQGRSNQPQHF. Here the CDR3 DNA reads TGCGCCAGCAGTCAGGGGAGAAGCAATCAGCCCCAGCATTTT.

The chain employs TRBV10-3 and TRBJ2-7, with D unresolved. V lost 0 bases to trimming and J lost 5 bases, with 5 bases between them. Germline V gives CDR1 ENHRY, CDR2 SYGVKD. The CDR3 totals 12 residues. The CDR3 sequence is CAISESANEQYF. CDR3 nucleotide sequence: TGTGCCATCAGTGAGTCGGCCAACGAGCAGTACTTC.

The count of this clone is one. The rearrangement joins TRBV3-1 (or the pseudogene TRBV3-2) to TRBJ2-7, with a tentative D call TRBD1 (5 bases). The length of the CDR3 is 16 residues. The V end was cut by 1 base, the J end by 6 bases, with 19 bases between. Germline V gives CDR1 LGHDT, CDR2 YNNKEL (reference sequence). The CDR3 protein is CASSQGRRGRRFEQYF. In DNA form, the CDR3 reads TGTGCCAGCAGCCAAGGTAGAAGGGGAAGGAGATTCGAGCAGTACTTC.

The chain combines TRBV11-2 with TRBJ1-5; D not certain. Trimming removed 0 bases from V and 7 bases from J, with 13 bases in between. The CDR3 is 15 residues long. The germline CDR1 and CDR2 sequences are SGHAT and FQNNGV. This CDR3 reads CASSLEPGVSQPQHF. In DNA form, the CDR3 reads TGTGCCAGCAGCTTAGAGCCGGGTGTTAGCCAGCCCCAGCATTTT.

The genes are TRBV19 and TRBJ1-6; 7 bases are shared with TRBD1. Trimming removed 8 bases from V and 7 bases from J; junction bases left unmatched: 5. Germline CDR1 is LNHDA and CDR2 is SQIVND (reference sequence). The CDR3 totals 13 residues. CDR3 nucleotides: TGTGCCAGTGGCCAACAGGGGAATTCACCCCTCCACTTT. It specifies CASGQQGNSPLHF.

The chain uses TRBV6-5 and TRBJ1-2; TRBD1 is a possible D gene (6 bases). Germline values: CDR1 MNHEY, CDR2 SVGAGI. The CDR3 covers 14 residues. V was clipped by 2 bases and J by 2 bases, with 9 bases between them. This CDR3 is CASSYGQGNYGYTF. The CDR3 bases are TGTGCCAGCAGTTACGGGCAGGGGAACTATGGCTACACCTTC.

The rearrangement uses TRBV28 and TRBJ2-1, with 13 bases that match TRBD2. The germline V gene encodes CDR1 MDHEN and CDR2 SYDVKM. With 10 bases clipped from V and 4 bases from J, the junction kept 13 bases outside the gene matches. The CDR3 is 17 amino acids. The CDR3 DNA sequence: TGTGCCACCCTAACCCAGGGACTAGCGGGACGGTACAATGAGCAGTTCTTC. Protein sequence: CATLTQGLAGRYNEQFF.

The J gene is TRBJ2-7, the V gene TRBV6-6, with 9 bases fitting TRBD2. CDR1 is MNHNY and CDR2 is SVGAGI in the germline V gene (reference sequence). The CDR3 sequence is 14 residues long. The V and J ends lost 2 bases and 4 bases, in that order; junction bases with no gene match: 3. CDR3 loop: CASSYPSGNYEQYF. The CDR3 bases are TGTGCCAGCAGTTACCCTAGCGGGAATTACGAGCAGTACTTC.

This clone showed up just a few times. The genes are TRBV6-4 and TRBJ2-1, with 8 bases aligning to TRBD2. The CDR3 has 15 residues. The V and J ends lost 2 bases and 1 base, in that order; junction bases with no gene match: 1. Per the germline V gene, CDR1 is MRHNA and CDR2 is SNTAGT. CDR3 loop: CASSDREGSYNEQFF. DNA for the CDR3: TGTGCCAGCAGTGACCGGGAGGGGTCCTACAATGAGCAGTTCTTC.

CDR3: CASSISRGIRNTGELFF. The CDR3, as DNA: TGTGCCAGCAGTATAAGCAGGGGAATACGGAACACCGGGGAGCTGTTTTTT. V is TRBV27 and J is TRBJ2-2; possible D gene TRBD1, 6 bases. This CDR3 is built from 17 residues. V lost 5 bases and J lost 1, with 17 bases in between. Germline loops: CDR1 MNHEY, CDR2 SMNVEV (reference sequence).

The chain combines TRBV25-1 with TRBJ2-1; TRBD2 matches at 9 bases. This CDR3 spans 17 amino acids. The germline V gene has CDR1 MGHDK and CDR2 SYGVNS. The V segment lost 8 bases and the J segment 2 bases; nucleotides outside the gene matches: 13. CDR3 region: CASEEDHSGGTYNEQFF. The CDR3 coding sequence is TGTGCCAGCGAAGAAGACCATAGCGGGGGCACCTACAATGAGCAGTTCTTC.

J is TRBJ1-1 and V is TRBV5-1; TRBD1 is a possible D gene (5 bases). The CDR3 runs to 14 residues. Germline V lookup: CDR1 SGHRS, CDR2 YFSETQ. V lost 2 bases and J lost 3, with 11 bases in between. The CDR3 DNA reads TGCGCCAGCAGCTTCCTAGGGGTGTACACTGAAGCTTTCTTT. Its translation is CASSFLGVYTEAFF.

V and J are TRBV6-5 and TRBJ2-1, with 7 bases aligning to TRBD1. Unmatched junction bases numbered 6, after V lost 6 bases and J lost 1 base. The CDR3 length is 15 residues. The V gene's germline CDR1 is MNHEY and CDR2 SVGAGI. The CDR3 coding sequence is TGTGCCAGCAGCGTGATACAGGGGTCCTACAATGAGCAGTTCTTC. It specifies CASSVIQGSYNEQFF.

This chain uses TRBV6-5 with TRBJ1-3, with D unclear. The CDR3 runs to 13 residues. V lost 10 bases, J lost 4 bases, and 14 bases lay in between. Germline CDR1 is MNHEY and CDR2 is SVGAGI. CDR3 coding DNA: TGTGCCACCCGTTATGGAGGAGGAAACACCATATATTTT. It translates to CATRYGGGNTIYF.

The V gene is TRBV30, the J gene TRBJ2-2; no firm D call. CDR1 is GTSNPN, CDR2 SVGIG, per germline (reference sequence). Trimming removed 5 bases from V and 7 bases from J, with 8 bases in between. The CDR3 is 11 amino acids. Here the CDR3 reads CAWPRGGELFF. The CDR3 DNA reads as TGTGCCTGGCCACGAGGCGGGGAGCTGTTTTTT. The variable domain in full, completed from reference TRBV30 and TRBJ2-2, reads SQTIHQWPATLVQPVGSPLSLECTVEGTSNPNLYWYRQAAGRGLQLLFYSVGIGQISSEVPQNLSASRPQDRQFILSSKKLLLSDSGFYLCAWPRGGELFFGEGSRLTVL.

This clone has just one count. The rearrangement links TRBV9 to TRBJ2-2; no clear D. Germline CDR1 reads SGDLS; CDR2 reads YYNGEE. V lost 0 bases and J 4 bases, leaving 10 bases between the germline ends. CDR3 length equals 15 residues. This CDR3 is CASSVGRLPTGELFF. The CDR3 nucleotides are TGTGCCAGCAGCGTAGGGCGGCTTCCCACCGGGGAGCTGTTTTTT.

V and J are TRBV3-1 (or the pseudogene TRBV3-2) and TRBJ1-6; D remains ambiguous. Trimming removed 0 bases at V and 3 bases at J, with 3 bases between. CDR3 length: 14 residues. In germline, CDR1 is LGHDT, CDR2 YNNKEL (reference sequence). The CDR3 reads CASSQDSYNSPLHF. The DNA of the CDR3 is TGTGCCAGCAGCCAAGACAGCTATAATTCACCCCTCCACTTT.

The rearrangement links TRBV21-1 to TRBJ2-7; the listed D gene, TRBD1, was not tested against the DNA. TRBV21-1 is flagged as a pseudogene. The CDR3 has 15 amino acids. CDR3: CASSKNGTGSHEQYF. CDR3 sequence (DNA): TGTGCCAGCAGCAAAAACGGGACAGGGTCCCACGAGCAGTACTTC.

The chain is built from TRBV19 and TRBJ2-3, with a weak D call TRBD2 (6 bases). V lost 2 bases and J lost 0, with 9 bases in between. In germline, CDR1 is LNHDA, CDR2 SQIVND (reference sequence). This CDR3 contains 15 residues. CDR3 in DNA: TGTGCCAGTAGTATAACGGGAGCGAGCACAGATACGCAGTATTTT. Encoded protein: CASSITGASTDTQYF. The entire variable domain, with the rest obtained from reference TRBV19 and TRBJ2-3, is as follows: DGGITQSPKYLFRKEGQNVTLSCEQNLNHDAMYWYRQDPGQGLRLIYYSQIVNDFQKGDIAEGYSVSREKKESFPLTVTSAQKNPTAFYLCASSITGASTDTQYFGPGTRLTVL.

The chain employs TRBV19 and TRBJ2-7, with 8 nucleotides matching TRBD1. Trimming removed 9 bases from V and 5 bases from J; junction bases left unmatched: 6. The CDR3 runs 12 residues. Germline CDR1 LNHDA, CDR2 SQIVND (reference sequence). The DNA for the CDR3 is TGTGCCAGAGTCGACAGGGGAGACGAGCAGTACGTC. The encoded protein is CARVDRGDEQYV.